This T cell receptor (beta chain) comes out of a study of T cell repertoires in MIS-A myocarditis. The table came from immunoSEQ multiplex PCR; TCRdb's copy has only in-frame clones and leaves some out. The table shows 15,000 or so clones, with 74% occurring only once. With 6 bases clipped from V and 4 bases from J, the junction kept 8 bases outside the gene matches. This CDR3 spans 15 amino acids. Germline-derived CDR1 and CDR2 are MDHEN and SYDVKM. Specimen: left ventricle heart tissue obtained at autopsy. The origin of this receptor is a man between 18 and 29 years old with fulminant myocarditis from multisystem inflammatory syndrome in adults (MIS-A) after COVID-19. The chain couples TRBV28 to TRBJ1-4; 7 bases map to TRBD1. The CDR3 loop is CASSRPGQYNEKLFF. CDR3 bases: TGTGCCAGCAGCCGCCCGGGACAGTATAATGAAAAACTGTTTTTT.